The rows below give T cell receptor beta chains drawn from one sample of a study of siplizumab effects on memory and regulatory T cells. No antigen has been identified for these receptors. The protocol was immunoSEQ multiplex PCR, while the TCRdb copy is restricted to in-frame clones and leaves out a portion. Of about 13,000 clones in the sample, 49% were seen once. Sequencing was carried out using CFSE-low (dividing) CD4+ T cells sorted from an allogeneic mixed lymphocyte reaction. Receptors were obtained from a human donor in good health; the cells came from an allogeneic mixed lymphocyte reaction. The CDR3 runs from the conserved cysteine through the conserved F or W. Each record gives: J gene, clone size, V gene, D gene, CDR3 length, CDR3 protein, CDR3 DNA. D genes are given only for firm matches. Only part of the rows carry a size: once, few, many, or a class if the clone is expanded.

>TRBJ1-1|-|TRBV6-6|-|12
CASSLQGTEAFF
TGTGCCAGCAGTTTGCAGGGGACTGAAGCTTTCTTT
>TRBJ2-2|-|TRBV4-2|TRBD2|17
CASSQAATSEFTGELFF
TGTGCCAGCAGCCAAGCTGCGACTAGCGAGTTCACCGGGGAGCTGTTTTTT
>TRBJ2-7|few|TRBV11-3|-|15
CASSLRRESVYEQYF
TGTGCCAGCAGCTTGAGACGGGAGAGCGTATACGAGCAGTACTTC
>TRBJ2-1|-|TRBV18|-|14
CASSPQGPGDEQFF
TGTGCCAGCTCACCACAGGGTCCTGGGGATGAGCAGTTCTTC
>TRBJ1-3|-|TRBV5-1|-|15
CASSRLSGGLDTIYF
TGCGCCAGCAGCAGACTCTCCGGTGGTCTGGACACCATATATTTT
>TRBJ2-1|few|TRBV25-1|-|17
CASSEPSGAGYYNEQFF
TGTGCCAGCAGTGAACCTTCGGGGGCGGGATACTACAATGAGCAGTTCTTC
>TRBJ1-2|-|TRBV6-1|-|10
CASQGWGYTF
TGTGCCAGCCAGGGGTGGGGCTACACCTTC
>TRBJ2-7|-|TRBV6-5|-|11
CASHTVNEQYF
TGTGCCAGCCACACAGTAAACGAGCAGTACTTC
>TRBJ1-1|few|TRBV19|-|13
CASLGSRNTEAFF
TGTGCCAGTTTGGGGAGCCGGAACACTGAAGCTTTCTTT
>TRBJ1-5|-|TRBV18|TRBD1|14
CASSPFTGDQPQHF
TGTGCCAGCTCACCATTTACAGGGGATCAGCCCCAGCATTTT
>TRBJ1-5|-|TRBV7-1|TRBD1|15
CASSLAGTDNQPQHF
TGTGCCAGCAGCTTAGCCGGGACAGATAATCAGCCCCAGCATTTT
>TRBJ2-3|few|TRBV7-2|TRBD2|16
CASSRTSGGGTDTQYF
TGTGCCAGCAGCCGGACTAGCGGGGGGGGCACAGATACGCAGTATTTT
>TRBJ2-3|once|TRBV2|TRBD2|16
CASSALAGGFTDTQYF
TGTGCCAGCAGTGCCCTCGCGGGGGGCTTCACAGATACGCAGTATTTT
>TRBJ2-3|once|TRBV13|-|13
CASSASGTDTQYF
TGTGCCAGCAGCGCTTCAGGGACAGATACGCAGTATTTT
>TRBJ1-1|few|TRBV9|TRBD1|13
CASSARDRTEAFF
TGTGCCAGCAGCGCCCGGGACAGAACTGAAGCTTTCTTT
>TRBJ2-5|few|TRBV18|-|16
CASSPPTRGRKETQYF
TGTGCCAGCTCACCACCGACGCGGGGCCGAAAAGAGACCCAGTACTTC
>TRBJ1-1|few|TRBV7-9|-|13
CASSLQGNTEAFF
TGTGCCAGCAGCTTGCAGGGGAACACTGAAGCTTTCTTT
>TRBJ1-4|-|TRBV18|TRBD1|14
CASSPGTGGEKLFF
TGTGCCAGCTCACCGGGGACAGGGGGTGAAAAACTGTTTTTT
>TRBJ2-7|-|TRBV19|TRBD2|13
CASSFLADYEQYF
TGTGCCAGTAGTTTTCTAGCGGACTACGAGCAGTACTTC
>TRBJ1-2|-|TRBV5-1|TRBD1|14
CASSNDRGNYGYTF
TGCGCCAGCAGCAATGACAGGGGGAACTATGGCTACACCTTC
>TRBJ2-1|-|TRBV2|TRBD2|16
CASRLSWTSSYNEQFF
TGTGCCAGCAGACTCTCCTGGACTAGCTCCTACAATGAGCAGTTCTTC
>TRBJ2-2|-|TRBV19|TRBD1|15
CASSTRQGGTGELFF
TGTGCCAGTAGTACCCGACAGGGTGGAACCGGGGAGCTGTTTTTT
>TRBJ2-2|-|TRBV18|-|17
CASSPFSGAANTGELFF
TGTGCCAGCTCACCCTTTTCGGGAGCAGCGAACACCGGGGAGCTGTTTTTT
>TRBJ2-1|few|TRBV5-1|-|16
CASSPWRGTIYHEQFF
TGCGCCAGCAGCCCTTGGAGGGGGACTATTTACCATGAGCAGTTCTTC
>TRBJ1-5|-|TRBV10-3|-|12
CAISERDQPQHF
TGTGCCATCAGTGAGAGGGATCAGCCCCAGCATTTT
>TRBJ1-3|-|TRBV7-3|-|13
CASSAGDGNTIYF
TGTGCCAGCAGCGCAGGGGATGGAAACACCATATATTTT
>TRBJ2-3|-|TRBV28|TRBD2|15
CASSGGGFGTDTQYF
TGTGCCAGCAGTGGCGGGGGGTTCGGCACAGATACGCAGTATTTT
>TRBJ2-5|-|TRBV6-5|-|12
CASSYSGKTQYF
TGTGCCAGCAGTTACTCGGGAAAGACCCAGTACTTC
>TRBJ2-3|few|TRBV7-2|-|14
CASSSNIGRDTQYF
TGTGCCAGCAGCTCAAACATTGGTCGGGATACGCAGTATTTT
>TRBJ2-7|-|TRBV18|-|14
CASSPQGKSYEQYF
TGTGCCAGCTCACCACAGGGGAAGTCCTACGAGCAGTACTTC
>TRBJ1-2|medium-sized|TRBV5-4|TRBD1|14
CASSQDRGVMGYTF
TGTGCCAGCAGCCAGGACAGGGGGGTTATGGGCTACACCTTC
>TRBJ1-6|-|TRBV14|-|14
CASSQVSYNSPLHF
TGTGCCAGCAGCCAAGTCTCGTATAATTCACCCCTCCACTTT
>TRBJ2-7|-|TRBV30|TRBD2|13
CAWRRGDFREQYF
TGTGCCTGGAGGCGGGGGGATTTCCGCGAGCAGTACTTC
>TRBJ1-6|-|TRBV28|-|12
CASAGAGSPLHF
TGTGCCAGCGCCGGGGCGGGGTCCCCCCTCCACTTT
>TRBJ1-2|-|TRBV5-4|-|12
CASSLDEYGYTF
TGTGCCAGCAGCTTGGACGAGTATGGCTACACCTTC
>TRBJ1-2|-|TRBV10-3|-|13
CAIRETGGSGYTF
TGTGCCATCAGGGAAACGGGGGGGTCTGGCTACACCTTC
>TRBJ1-1|few|TRBV7-2|-|14
CASSLGGKNTEAFF
TGTGCCAGCAGCTTAGGGGGGAAGAACACTGAAGCTTTCTTT
>TRBJ1-3|-|TRBV6-5|-|14
CASERAITGNTIYF
TGTGCCAGCGAAAGGGCAATCACTGGAAACACCATATATTTT
>TRBJ1-5|-|TRBV18|-|14
CASSQTRGNQPQHF
TGTGCCAGCTCTCAGACCCGGGGCAATCAGCCCCAGCATTTT
>TRBJ2-1|-|TRBV28|-|14
CASSSSPLASEQFF
TGTGCCAGCAGTTCTAGCCCCCTTGCGAGTGAGCAGTTCTTC
>TRBJ2-2|-|TRBV2|-|15
CASSEFSGNTGELFF
TGTGCCAGCAGCGAGTTTAGCGGGAACACCGGGGAGCTGTTTTTT
>TRBJ2-7|-|TRBV5-6|-|13
CASSHDNAYEQYF
TGTGCCAGCAGCCATGACAACGCCTACGAGCAGTACTTC
>TRBJ1-6|-|TRBV27|TRBD1|13
CASSDRGNSPLHF
TGTGCCAGCAGTGACAGGGGAAATTCACCCCTCCACTTT
>TRBJ1-1|-|TRBV11-2|-|13
CASRTDRNTEAFF
TGTGCCAGCAGGACTGACAGGAACACTGAAGCTTTCTTT
>TRBJ2-1|medium-sized|TRBV5-4|TRBD2|17
CASSLLRGGLQHNEQFF
TGTGCCAGCAGCTTGTTGCGGGGGGGGCTTCAACACAATGAGCAGTTCTTC
>TRBJ2-7|few|TRBV15|-|14
CATSRDRAIYEQYF
TGTGCCACCAGCAGAGATCGGGCCATCTACGAGCAGTACTTC
>TRBJ2-3|-|TRBV14|TRBD2|16
CASSQNFIRGADTQYF
TGTGCCAGCAGCCAGAATTTCATTCGGGGGGCAGATACGCAGTATTTT
>TRBJ1-1|few|TRBV5-1|-|14
CASSLAQGFSEAFF
TGCGCCAGCAGCTTGGCCCAGGGTTTTTCTGAAGCTTTCTTT
>TRBJ2-1|-|TRBV9|TRBD2|15
CASSPNRGEGGEQFF
TGTGCCAGCAGCCCGAACCGAGGGGAGGGTGGGGAGCAGTTCTTC
>TRBJ1-3|-|TRBV9|TRBD1|16
CASSVEPGGSGNTIYF
TGTGCCAGCAGCGTAGAACCAGGGGGCTCTGGAAACACCATATATTTT
>TRBJ2-7|-|TRBV6-5|-|16
CASSYRVLLASYEQYF
TGTGCCAGCAGTTACCGAGTCCTTTTGGCCTCCTACGAGCAGTACTTC
>TRBJ1-3|-|TRBV6-1|-|16
CASSEDGGLGGNTIYF
TGTGCCAGCAGTGAAGACGGGGGTCTGGGGGGAAACACCATATATTTT
>TRBJ2-7|-|TRBV10-3|-|13
CAASGPGAIEQYF
TGTGCCGCATCCGGGCCGGGGGCGATCGAGCAGTACTTC
>TRBJ2-1|-|TRBV5-4|TRBD1|15
CASSPGQGIYNEQFF
TGTGCCAGCAGCCCGGGACAGGGCATATACAATGAGCAGTTCTTC
>TRBJ1-6|few|TRBV30|-|12
CARGRRDSPLHF
TGTGCCCGGGGCCGGCGTGATTCACCCCTCCACTTT